This is a list of T cell receptor beta chains from one sample in a study of post-analysis software for immune sequencing data. TCRdb independently ran MiXCR on the PCR reads; one entry per CDR3 protein. The sample lists 750,000 to 950,000 distinct CDR3 sequences; roughly 58% were seen once. Sample: blood. These receptors all come from a girl aged 10 to 17 with multiple sclerosis. Both conserved end residues are part of each CDR3. D genes are given only for firm matches. Expanded clones are given a class, and other clones once, few, many or no size at all.

D	J	V	size	DNA	CDR3
NA	TRBJ2-7	TRBV5-1	NA	TGCGCCAGCAGCTTGGGGAATTTCTACGAGCAGTACTTC	CASSLGNFYEQYF
NA	TRBJ2-5	TRBV12-3/TRBV12-4	NA	TGTGCCAGCAGTTTGGGGACGGGGACCCAGTACTTC	CASSLGTGTQYF
TRBD1	TRBJ2-7	TRBV11-1	NA	TGTGCCAGCAGCTTGAGTTCGACAGGGGGCCTGTACGAGCAGTACTTC	CASSLSSTGGLYEQYF
TRBD2	TRBJ2-5	TRBV2	NA	TGTGCCAGCAGTGATCTTAGACTAGCGGGGGCCTTGAAAGAGACCCAGTACTTC	CASSDLRLAGALKETQYF
TRBD1	TRBJ1-2	TRBV5-1	few	TGCGCCAGCAGCCCCGGGACAGGGTGGGGCTACACCTTC	CASSPGTGWGYTF
TRBD1	TRBJ2-7	TRBV20-1	few	TGCAGTGCGAGCCCGTCGGACAGGGTCTCCTACGAGCAGTACTTC	CSASPSDRVSYEQYF
TRBD1	TRBJ2-3	TRBV5-1	NA	TGCGCCAGCAGCTTCGGGACAGTCGGCACAGATACGCAGTATTTT	CASSFGTVGTDTQYF
TRBD2	TRBJ2-1	TRBV7-8	NA	TGTGCCAGCAGCTTTGTGACTAGCGAGAATGAGCAGTTCTTC	CASSFVTSENEQFF
TRBD1	TRBJ2-6	TRBV12-3/TRBV12-4	few	TGTGCCAGCAGGCCGGGACAGGGAAGCAAAGCGGCTGGGGCCAACGTCCTGACTTTC	CASRPGQGSKAAGANVLTF
NA	TRBJ2-7	TRBV5-5	NA	TGTGCCAGCAGCTTGGACTTTCTCGAGCAGTACTTC	CASSLDFLEQYF
NA	TRBJ2-7	TRBV11-2	NA	TGTGCCAGCAGCTTAGTAGCGACACGGACCTACGAGCAGTACTTC	CASSLVATRTYEQYF
TRBD1	TRBJ1-2	TRBV28	NA	TGTGCCAGCAGTTCGGGGGACAGCCTCTATGGCTACACCTTC	CASSSGDSLYGYTF
TRBD1	TRBJ2-1	TRBV12-3/TRBV12-4	NA	TGTGCCAGCAGGAGGACAGGGGGCCACAATGAGCAGTTCTTC	CASRRTGGHNEQFF
NA	TRBJ2-5	TRBV7-9	NA	TGTGCCAGTACCCATCAGAGGGGTCAGATCGGAGAGACCCAGTACTTC	CASTHQRGQIGETQYF
TRBD1	TRBJ2-7	TRBV12-3/TRBV12-4	few	TGTGCCAGCAGTTCGACAGGGGCCGAGCAGTACTTC	CASSSTGAEQYF
TRBD1	TRBJ2-1	TRBV5-1	NA	TGCGCCAGTAGGACAGGGGTCTACAATGAGCAGTTCTTC	CASRTGVYNEQFF
NA	TRBJ2-5	TRBV2	once	TGTGCCAGCAGTGCGAATAAACAGGGATTTACGGAGACCCAGTACTTC	CASSANKQGFTETQYF
TRBD1	TRBJ2-1	TRBV2	few	TGTGCCAGCAGTTTCACAGGGGGCATCTCCTACAATGAGCAGTTCTTC	CASSFTGGISYNEQFF
TRBD1	TRBJ1-4	TRBV11-1	NA	TGTGCCAGCAGCCGGACAGGGGGCGCAACTAATGAAAAACTGTTTTTT	CASSRTGGATNEKLFF
NA	TRBJ2-7	TRBV5-1	NA	TGCGCCAGCAGCTCTGGGATCCACGAGCAGTACTTC	CASSSGIHEQYF
NA	TRBJ1-2	TRBV20-1	few	TGCAGTGCTCCGACGGGGATAGCCTATGGCTACACCTTC	CSAPTGIAYGYTF
TRBD2	TRBJ2-3	TRBV7-6	NA	TGTGCCAGCAACAACCTTGAGGCTAGCGGGAGGGCTAGCACAGATACGCAGTATTTT	CASNNLEASGRASTDTQYF
NA	TRBJ2-4	TRBV15	NA	TGTGCCACCGGCGTCAGATTAGCCAAAAACATTCAGTACTTC	CATGVRLAKNIQYF
NA	TRBJ2-1	TRBV29-1	NA	TGCAGCATTAGGAGCTCCTACAATGAGCAGTTCTTC	CSIRSSYNEQFF